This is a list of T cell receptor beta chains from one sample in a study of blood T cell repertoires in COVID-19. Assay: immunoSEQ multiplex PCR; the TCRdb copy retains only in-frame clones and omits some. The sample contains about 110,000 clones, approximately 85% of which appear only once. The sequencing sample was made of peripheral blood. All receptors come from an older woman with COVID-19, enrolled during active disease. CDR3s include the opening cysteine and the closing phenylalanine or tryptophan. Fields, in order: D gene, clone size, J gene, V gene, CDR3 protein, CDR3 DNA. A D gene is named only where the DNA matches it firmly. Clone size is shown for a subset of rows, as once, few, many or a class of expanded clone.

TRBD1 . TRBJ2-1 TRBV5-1 CASGGTGDLNEQFF TGCGCCAGCGGTGGGACAGGGGACCTCAATGAGCAGTTCTTC
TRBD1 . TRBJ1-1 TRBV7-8 CASSFPGQVTEAFF TGTGCCAGCAGCTTCCCGGGACAGGTCACTGAAGCTTTCTTT
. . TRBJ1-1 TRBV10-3 CAISAIGEATEAFF TGTGCCATCAGCGCGATAGGGGAGGCCACTGAAGCTTTCTTT
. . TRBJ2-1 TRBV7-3 CASSLFPGQSHNEQFF TGTGCCAGCAGCTTATTTCCAGGACAAAGTCACAATGAGCAGTTCTTC
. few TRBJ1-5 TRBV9 CASSLTDSNQPQHF TGTGCCAGCAGCTTGACAGATAGCAATCAGCCCCAGCATTTT
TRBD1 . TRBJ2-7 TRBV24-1 CATSSPGQGYYEQYF TGTGCCACCAGCTCACCGGGACAGGGGTACTACGAGCAGTACTTC
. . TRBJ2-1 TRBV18 CASSPGGAYNEQFF TGTGCCAGCTCACCAGGGGGCGCCTACAATGAGCAGTTCTTC
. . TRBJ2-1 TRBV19 CASSIGGVSNEQFF TGTGCCAGTAGTATAGGAGGAGTTTCCAATGAGCAGTTCTTC
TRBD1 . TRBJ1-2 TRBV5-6 CASSLGDRGPNYGYTF TGTGCCAGCAGCTTGGGTGACAGGGGGCCTAACTATGGCTACACCTTC
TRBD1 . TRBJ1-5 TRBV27 CASSTADRGYQPQHF TGTGCCAGCAGCACGGCGGACAGGGGGTATCAGCCCCAGCATTTT
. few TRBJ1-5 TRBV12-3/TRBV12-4 CASVAGRNQPQHF TGTGCCAGCGTGGCAGGGCGCAATCAGCCCCAGCATTTT
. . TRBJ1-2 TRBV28 CASSFREYNYGYTF TGTGCCAGCAGCTTCAGGGAATATAACTATGGCTACACCTTC
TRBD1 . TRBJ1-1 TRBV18 CASSAFPTGAAQYTEAFF TGTGCCAGCTCTGCGTTCCCGACAGGGGCGGCCCAGTACACTGAAGCTTTCTTT
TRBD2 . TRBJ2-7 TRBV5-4 CASSSLLAGPTSDEQYF TGTGCCAGCAGCTCTCTTTTAGCGGGGCCCACCTCCGACGAGCAGTACTTC
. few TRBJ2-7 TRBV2 CASSPNYEQYF TGTGCCAGCAGCCCAAACTACGAGCAGTACTTC
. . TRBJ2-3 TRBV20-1 CSARGVDTQYF TGCAGTGCTAGAGGAGTAGATACGCAGTATTTT
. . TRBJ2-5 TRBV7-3 CASSLLGGREETQYF TGTGCCAGCAGCTTACTGGGCGGGCGGGAAGAGACCCAGTACTTC
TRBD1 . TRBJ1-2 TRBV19 CASSPRTGGENYGYTF TGTGCCAGTAGTCCTCGGACAGGGGGCGAGAACTATGGCTACACCTTC
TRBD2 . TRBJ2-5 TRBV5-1 CASSLTSGGVFQETQYF TGCGCCAGCAGCTTGACTAGCGGGGGGGTTTTCCAAGAGACCCAGTACTTC
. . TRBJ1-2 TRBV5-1 CASSLGGPEGNYGYTF TGCGCCAGCAGCTTGGGGGGCCCGGAGGGTAACTATGGCTACACCTTC
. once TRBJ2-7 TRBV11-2 CASSLGRDKGSRGF TGTGCCAGCAGCTTAGGTCGGGACAAGGGTAGTCGGGGCTTC
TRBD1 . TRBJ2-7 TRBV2 CASSGRGWTGGAYEQYF TGTGCCAGCAGTGGGAGGGGTTGGACAGGGGGCGCCTACGAGCAGTACTTC